These 2 T cell receptor beta chains originate from one sample sequenced in a study of blood T cell repertoires in COVID-19. Assay used: immunoSEQ multiplex PCR; TCRdb lists only in-frame clones, some missing. The sample lists hundreds of thousands of clones; 75% to 90% were seen once. Sequencing was performed on peripheral blood. All receptors derive from a woman in her sixties or seventies with acute or convalescent COVID-19.

CDR3 sequence (DNA): TGTGCCAGCAGCCAAGGTCGTCTAGCGGGAGACACCTACAATGAGCAGTTCTTC. Its translation: CASSQGRLAGDTYNEQFF. The rearrangement uses TRBV3-1 (or the pseudogene TRBV3-2) and TRBJ2-1; 10 bases line up with TRBD2. The CDR3 runs to 18 residues. Per the germline V gene, CDR1 is LGHDT and CDR2 is YNNKEL (reference sequence). The V gene end was trimmed by 1 base and the J gene end by 2 bases; junction bases not matched to a gene: 8.

This clone rates as medium-sized. The chain employs TRBV28 and TRBJ2-1; 8 bases map to TRBD1. The CDR3 spans 17 residues. The germline gives CDR1 MDHEN, CDR2 SYDVKM. The ends lost 4 bases at V and 8 bases at J; junction bases unmatched: 16. The CDR3 loop reads CASSSEQGAGRFDEQFF. DNA for the CDR3: TGTGCCAGCAGTTCGGAGCAGGGGGCGGGAAGATTCGATGAGCAGTTCTTC.